The sequence of this TCR beta chain was determined in a study of cytomegalovirus exposure and HLA in healthy donors. Study details: A previous analysis identified 100 million to 120 million unique TCR beta sequences derived from around 180 million T cells. Points from the study as a whole: Later genetic work tied a missense DCLRE1C variant to beta-chain V and J trimming. Cytomegalovirus association was listed for around 180 TCR beta chains. Cytomegalovirus status was reportedly diagnosed by the classifier with high sensitivity and specificity.

The germline V gene has CDR1 SEHNR and CDR2 FQNEAQ (reference sequence). V was shortened by 1 base and J by 4 bases, with 13 bases between the two germline ends. CDR3 size: 15 residues. Turning to this clone: The antigen is undetermined.

This PCR relied on a set of 60 Vbeta primers and 13 Jbeta primers. Profiling relied on immunoSEQ multiplex PCR, and the TCRdb table lists in-frame clones only, not all of them. Of 100,000 or so clones in the sample, around 70% were seen once. The chain carries TRBV7-9 and TRBJ1-1; weak D call: TRBD1 (6 bases). Input material: PBMCs. This sequence was found in a man in his forties in good health and CMV-seropositive. CDR3 amino acids: CASSLVRGGGTEAFF. The CDR3 nucleotides are TGTGCCAGCAGCTTAGTAAGGGGGGGAGGCACTGAAGCTTTCTTT.